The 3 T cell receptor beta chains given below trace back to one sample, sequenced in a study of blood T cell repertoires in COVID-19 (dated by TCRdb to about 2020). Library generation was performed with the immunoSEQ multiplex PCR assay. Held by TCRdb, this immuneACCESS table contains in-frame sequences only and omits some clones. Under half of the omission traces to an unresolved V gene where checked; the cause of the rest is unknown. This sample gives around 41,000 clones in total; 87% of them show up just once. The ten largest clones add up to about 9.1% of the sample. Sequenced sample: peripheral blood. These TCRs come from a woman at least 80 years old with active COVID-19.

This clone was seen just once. The CDR3 coding sequence is TGTGCCAGCAGCCCCTCGGGCGGGGGGGCCAGAGATACGCAGTATTTT. Translation gives CASSPSGGGARDTQYF. The chain is built from TRBV7-3 and TRBJ2-3, with 9 bases aligning to TRBD2. The CDR3 loop spans 16 amino acids. V lost 5 bases and J lost 5; bases outside the gene matches: 11. Germline V CDR1 and CDR2: SGHTA, FQGTGA.

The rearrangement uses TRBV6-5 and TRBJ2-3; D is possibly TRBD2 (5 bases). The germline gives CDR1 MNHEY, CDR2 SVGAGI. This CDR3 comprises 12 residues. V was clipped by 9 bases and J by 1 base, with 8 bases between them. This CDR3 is CASLGGTDTQYF. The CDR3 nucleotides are TGTGCCAGTCTCGGGGGCACAGATACGCAGTATTTT.

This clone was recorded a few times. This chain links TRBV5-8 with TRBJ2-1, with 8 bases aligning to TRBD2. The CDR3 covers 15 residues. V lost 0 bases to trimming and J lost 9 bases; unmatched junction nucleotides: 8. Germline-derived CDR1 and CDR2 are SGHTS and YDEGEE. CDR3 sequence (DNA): TGTGCCAGCAGCTTGGTGTGGCGGGGGGCGGGTGAGCAGTTCTTC. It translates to CASSLVWRGAGEQFF.